What follows describes a single T cell receptor (beta chain). This clone's antigen is unknown. Base qualities are not recorded, but no much larger clone differs from it by a single base. Libraries were made using the immunoSEQ multiplex PCR assay. A mixture of 60 forward primers for TCR Vbeta segments and 13 reverse primers for TCR Jbeta segments was used in the multiplex PCR. The CDR3 region of rearranged TCR beta genes was amplified from genomic DNA by a multiplex PCR assay. The Illumina HiSeq System was used to sequence the amplified TCR beta libraries as 87-base-pair reads. In the paper's pipeline: Across the 670 or so repertoires, a later analysis counted about 81 million unique TCR beta chains, roughly 11 million of which were shared by at least two donors. To remove PCR and sequencing errors, raw reads were error-corrected and collapsed into unique sequences using a nearest-neighbor algorithm that merged closely related sequences. CDR3 sequences were aligned to IMGT reference sequences to assign V, D and J gene segments. Each retained sequence needed at least a six-nucleotide match to both a V gene segment and a J gene segment. A rearrangement counted as productive if the CDR3 had no stop codons and remained in frame with V and J, and every other rearrangement counted as non-productive. CDR3 was defined by IMGT convention, running from the second conserved V-encoded cysteine to the conserved J-encoded phenylalanine. Sequences without an unambiguous match to a single V gene segment were excluded from the earlier analysis of 450 to 650 of the donors. An earlier analysis of fewer than 650 of the donors classified V segments as functional when productive rearrangements were above 56.7% and as segregating when the standard deviation between donors was above 5%. A statistical classification framework was developed to diagnose cytomegalovirus status using the catalog of TCR beta chain sequences. In a later analysis, TCR nucleotide sequences were compared against IMGT/GENE-DB human TR gene sequences so that V and J genes could be assigned. In a later analysis, CDR3 sequences and most-parsimonious VDJ recombination scenarios were assigned using the TCRdist pipeline. A later analysis defined each TCR beta chain by its CDR3 amino acid sequence plus V-gene family, and excluded reads lacking a unique V-gene family. In a later analysis, approximately 590 highly shared, low-generation-probability nucleotide sequences were removed to address suspected cross-contamination and a sequencing artifact. A later analysis calculated a clonal expansion index for each public chain from normalized within-repertoire ranks of inferred template counts. A later analysis computed generation probabilities with a VDJ recombination model fitted to out-of-frame rearrangements, and checked the results against IGoR. In a later analysis, TCR-TCR, TCR-HLA and TCR-CMV co-occurrence was scored with hypergeometric tests, and a repertoire-size bias correction was applied to TCR pairs. False discovery rates were estimated in a later analysis by permuting HLA or CMV assignments 20 times. A later analysis grouped co-occurring TCRs with DBSCAN, adding TCRdist sequence similarity when clustering within HLA-allele-positive subsets. Repertoires with fewer than 30,000 or more than 120,000 public chains were left out of co-occurrence clustering, as were several repertoires with anomalous nucleotide sharing. TCRdb mirrors the immuneACCESS table, restricted to in-frame sequences. Some clones are absent from its copies; in checked studies, under half trace to an unresolved V gene, and the reason for the others is unknown. V, J and clone size are taken as reported in that table, and D and trimming were inferred from the DNA itself. The sample table shows 150,000 to 200,000 clones, and about 90% are seen once. Of the sample, around 0.25% falls within the top ten clones.

In total, 630 or so healthy bone marrow donors made up the cohort. All cohort members were sampled while nominally healthy, although unrecorded immune exposures were likely present. The donor was CMV seronegative and was included in the group of a few hundred seronegative cohort members. Each donor provided a peripheral blood sample, and peripheral blood mononuclear cells were used for TCR beta sequencing. The Qiagen DNeasy Blood Extraction Kit was used to extract genomic DNA from the blood cell samples. Via the germline V gene, CDR1 is KGHSH and CDR2 LQKENI. Compared with germline, V lacks 3 bases and J lacks 0 bases; bases without a gene match: 12. From cysteine to phenylalanine, the CDR3 is 18 amino acids long. Only the CDR3 portion is preserved as DNA: 54 bases, with reading frame beginning at the first base. These data are taken from a study of cytomegalovirus exposure and HLA in healthy donors (dated by TCRdb to 2016 to 2017). Study-level background: In an earlier analysis of some 610 of the donors, under 300 Gb of sequence data and 100 million or so unique TCR beta sequences from about 179 million T cells were reported. An early release covering roughly 640 HLA-typed donors comprised approximately 300 gigabases of sequencing data and tens of millions of unique TCR sequences. Of the roughly 420 genotyped donors, roughly 76% were placed in the genetic ancestry cluster associated with self-reported Caucasian donors. The study aimed to test whether signatures of past pathogen exposure could be identified by cataloging public T cell receptors. The study used immunosequencing to profile the T cell repertoires of approximately 640 subjects and linked those repertoires to cytomegalovirus serostatus. Besides the first cohort of roughly 700 subjects, a separate validation cohort made up of over 100 different subjects was used. To predict cytomegalovirus infection status, the study combined high-throughput TCR immunosequencing, statistical association of individual TCRs with disease status, and machine learning. A later analysis re-examined previously published TCR beta repertoires from 500 to 700 donors and added high-resolution HLA genotyping to investigate patterns of TCR occurrence. The later analysis used no new phenotypic data to find candidate immune exposures, relying instead on TCR beta sequences and their occurrence across donors. To decide whether each TCR beta V gene segment behaved as functional or pseudogenic, an earlier analysis of fewer than 750 of the donors relied on high-throughput TCR beta sequencing. Donor age, sex, ethnicity and CMV serostatus were compiled together with the repertoire data. In a later genetic analysis, genome-wide SNP genotypes for 398 of the 666 donors were used, and that subset was treated as a discovery cohort. Every repertoire in the discovery cohort had been generated on one and the same sequencing platform. Class I and class II HLA loci were covered by the typing at four-digit resolution. Typing coverage differed by locus: A, B, C, DRB1 and DQB1 were typed in roughly 629-640 donors, DQA1 in 500 to 550, DPA1 in some 600, and DPB1 in just under 490. A handful of DR-DQ haplotypes were handled as single units for association and clustering because linkage in the cohort was strong. On average, roughly 250,000 unique TCR beta nucleotide sequences were sequenced per donor among more than 350 genotyped donors of the cohort, with roughly 18% of those sequences being non-productive. What the authors observed across the whole study: Roughly uniform sequencing depth across donors was assumed in presence/absence analyses, although this assumption may not hold. Assigning TCR associations to individual alleles was difficult when HLA alleles, especially DR and DQ, strongly co-occurred. A later analysis found that HLA-associated TCR beta chains were more clonally expanded and had lower generation probabilities than equally common non-associated chains. Only TCR beta chains were sequenced in this cohort, and the absence of alpha or paired-chain data limited detectable features. For the cohort, immune exposure information was limited to CMV serostatus. A later analysis found that TCR association rates varied across HLA loci, with DRB1 alleles showing the most associated TCRs and HLA-C alleles the fewest. In a later genetic analysis, fewer N-insertions in productive TCRs were reported among donors in an Asian-associated ancestry cluster than the approximately 670-donor mean. Some IMGT-functional V segments, including TRBV6-2 and TRBV6-3, could not be distinguished by the 87-base-pair reads and were therefore excluded. In a later genetic analysis, a missense DCLRE1C variant was associated with V-gene and J-gene trimming of TCR beta chains, and the association was replicated in an independent cohort. According to a later analysis, parvovirus B19, influenza, CMV and Epstein-Barr virus appeared linked to several top co-occurrence clusters. Linkage disequilibrium might explain the correlated functional status among segregating V segments, but an unknown experimental factor could not be excluded. In an earlier analysis of roughly 560 of the donors, most TCR beta V segments were observed in productive rearrangements about 87% or about 30% of the time, broadly matching IMGT annotations. Most CMV-associated TCR beta chains appeared to be HLA-restricted in a later analysis, and the HLA associations seemed to be driven largely by CMV exposure. HLA typing was unavailable for some donors at each locus, so association tests used only the typed subset. Three of the identified cytomegalovirus-associated TCR beta chains were confirmed in vitro to be specific for cytomegalovirus antigens. A cluster of highly shared sequence variants was judged likely to be a technical artifact of the sequencing pipeline. Cytomegalovirus status was reported to be diagnosed by the classifier with high specificity and sensitivity in both the original and validation cohorts. While some public TCRs were present in many individuals, most TCR sequences turned up only very rarely across donors. The study gave a list of about 150 TCR beta chains associated with cytomegalovirus. A further reported finding was that TCR beta sequences accurately predicted the HLA-A and HLA-B alleles for most subjects in the first cohort. A later analysis associated 16,951 TCR beta sequences with specific HLA alleles at a false discovery rate of 0.05. According to the authors, the approach could potentially be generalized to other disease states and immunological phenotypes. Because counts were too low, seventeen rarely observed V segments, including chromosome 9 orphons, were left out of the earlier analysis of 587 of the donors.

The material sequenced was PBMCs. The V and J genes are TRBV18 and TRBJ2-5; TRBD2 fits 8 bases in the junction. The TCR was taken from a girl less than two years old in good health and CMV-seronegative. The bases read TGTGCCAGCTCACCCGCACTTAAAATAGCGGGGAACCAAGAGACCCAGTACTTC. The translation is CASSPALKIAGNQETQYF.